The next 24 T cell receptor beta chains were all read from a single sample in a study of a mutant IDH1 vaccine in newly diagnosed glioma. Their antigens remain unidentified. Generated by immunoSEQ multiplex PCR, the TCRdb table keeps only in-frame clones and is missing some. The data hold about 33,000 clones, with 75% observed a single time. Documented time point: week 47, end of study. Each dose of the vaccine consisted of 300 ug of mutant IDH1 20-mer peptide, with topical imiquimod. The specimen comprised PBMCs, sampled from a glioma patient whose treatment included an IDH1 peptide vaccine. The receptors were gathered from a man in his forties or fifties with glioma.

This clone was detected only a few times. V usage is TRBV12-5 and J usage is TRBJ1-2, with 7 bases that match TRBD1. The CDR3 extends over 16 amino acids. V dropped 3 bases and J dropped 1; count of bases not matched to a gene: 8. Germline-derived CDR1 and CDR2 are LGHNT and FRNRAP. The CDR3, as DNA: TGTGCTAGTGGTTTTTCGCCGACAGGGTTTAACTATGGCTACACCTTC. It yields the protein CASGFSPTGFNYGYTF.

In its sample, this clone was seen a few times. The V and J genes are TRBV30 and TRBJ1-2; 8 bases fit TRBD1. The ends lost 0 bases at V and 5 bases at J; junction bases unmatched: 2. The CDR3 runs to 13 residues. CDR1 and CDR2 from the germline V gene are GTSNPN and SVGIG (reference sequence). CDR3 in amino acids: CAWSVQGAYGYTF. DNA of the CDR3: TGTGCCTGGAGTGTGCAGGGGGCGTATGGCTACACCTTC. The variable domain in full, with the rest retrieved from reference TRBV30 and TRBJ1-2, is SQTIHQWPATLVQPVGSPLSLECTVEGTSNPNLYWYRQAAGRGLQLLFYSVGIGQISSEVPQNLSASRPQDRQFILSSKKLLLSDSGFYLCAWSVQGAYGYTFGSGTRLTVV.

CDR3 nucleotide sequence: TGTGCCAGCAGCCCACGGGGCGGGGTTAACTACGAGCAGTACTTC. Its translation is CASSPRGGVNYEQYF. The chain uses TRBV7-9 and TRBJ2-7, with D perhaps TRBD2 (6 bases). Germline V gene data show CDR1 as SEHNR and CDR2 as FQNEAQ (reference sequence). The CDR3 has 15 amino acids. The V and J ends lost 5 bases and 3 bases respectively, with 17 bases between them.

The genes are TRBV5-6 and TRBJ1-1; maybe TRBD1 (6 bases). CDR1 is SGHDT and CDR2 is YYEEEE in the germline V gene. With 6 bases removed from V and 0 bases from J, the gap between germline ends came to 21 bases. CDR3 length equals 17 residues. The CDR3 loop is CASTLAGGGLLNTEAFF. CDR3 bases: TGTGCCAGCACCCTCGCTGGTGGGGGGCTCTTGAACACTGAAGCTTTCTTT.

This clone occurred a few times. The CDR3 protein is CASSLAGQAYNSPLHF. The DNA of the CDR3 is TGTGCCAGCAGCTTAGCGGGACAGGCATATAATTCACCCCTCCACTTT. V gene TRBV7-9 combines with J gene TRBJ1-6; 8 positions match TRBD1. CDR3 length: 16 amino acids. V was pared by 0 bases and J by 4 bases, with 2 bases of the junction left unmatched. CDR1 is SEHNR, CDR2 FQNEAQ, per germline (reference sequence).

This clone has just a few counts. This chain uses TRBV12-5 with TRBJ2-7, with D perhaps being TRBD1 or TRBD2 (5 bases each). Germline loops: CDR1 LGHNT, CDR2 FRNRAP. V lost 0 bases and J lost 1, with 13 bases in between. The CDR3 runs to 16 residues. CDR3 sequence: CASGLVLGVVSYEQYV. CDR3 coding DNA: TGTGCTAGTGGTTTGGTACTGGGGGTCGTATCCTACGAGCAGTACGTC.

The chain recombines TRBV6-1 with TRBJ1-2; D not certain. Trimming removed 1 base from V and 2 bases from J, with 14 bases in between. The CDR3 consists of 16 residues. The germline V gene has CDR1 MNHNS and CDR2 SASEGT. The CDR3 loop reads CASSEGGGIRNYGYTF. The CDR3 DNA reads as TGTGCCAGCAGTGAAGGAGGTGGGATCAGGAACTATGGCTACACCTTC.

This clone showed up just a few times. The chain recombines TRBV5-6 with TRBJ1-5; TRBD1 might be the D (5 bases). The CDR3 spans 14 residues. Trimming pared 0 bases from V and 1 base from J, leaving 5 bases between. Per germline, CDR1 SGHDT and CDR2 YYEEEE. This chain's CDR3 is CASSLGGSNQPQHF. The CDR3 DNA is TGTGCCAGCAGCTTGGGGGGCAGCAATCAGCCCCAGCATTTT. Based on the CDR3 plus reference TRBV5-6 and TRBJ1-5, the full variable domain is DAGVTQSPTHLIKTRGQQVTLRCSPKSGHDTVSWYQQALGQGPQFIFQYYEEEERQRGNFPDRFSGHQFPNYSSELNVNALLLGDSALYLCASSLGGSNQPQHFGDGTRLSIL.

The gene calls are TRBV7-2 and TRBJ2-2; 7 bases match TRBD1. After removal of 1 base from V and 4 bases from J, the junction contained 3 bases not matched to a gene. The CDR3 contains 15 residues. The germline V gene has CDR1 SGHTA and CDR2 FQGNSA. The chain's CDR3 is CASSLEGATTGELFF. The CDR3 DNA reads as TGTGCCAGCAGCTTAGAGGGGGCAACCACCGGGGAGCTGTTTTTT.

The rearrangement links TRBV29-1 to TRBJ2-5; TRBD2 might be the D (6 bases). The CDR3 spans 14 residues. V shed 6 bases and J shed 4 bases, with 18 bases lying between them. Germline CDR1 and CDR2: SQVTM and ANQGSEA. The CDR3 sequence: CSVSLGGPGETQYF. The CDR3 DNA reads TGCAGCGTCTCCCTGGGGGGACCCGGAGAGACCCAGTACTTC.

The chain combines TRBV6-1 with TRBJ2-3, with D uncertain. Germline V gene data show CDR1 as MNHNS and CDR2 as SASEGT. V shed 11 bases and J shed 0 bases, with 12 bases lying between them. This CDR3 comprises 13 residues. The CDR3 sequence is CAVRLDSTDTQYF. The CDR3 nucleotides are TGTGCCGTTCGACTGGATAGCACAGATACGCAGTATTTT.

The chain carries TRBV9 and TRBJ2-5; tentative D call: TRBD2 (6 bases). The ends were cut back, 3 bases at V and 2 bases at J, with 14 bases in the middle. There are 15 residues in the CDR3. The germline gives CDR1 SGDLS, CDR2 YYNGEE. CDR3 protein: CASSAYGEEQETQYF. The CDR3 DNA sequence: TGTGCCAGCAGCGCCTACGGGGAGGAACAAGAGACCCAGTACTTC.

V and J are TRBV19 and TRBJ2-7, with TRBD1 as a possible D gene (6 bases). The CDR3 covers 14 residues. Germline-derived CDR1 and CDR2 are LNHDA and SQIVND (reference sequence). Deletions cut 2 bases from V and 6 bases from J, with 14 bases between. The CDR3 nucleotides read TGTGCCAGTAGTATAACACAGGGTCTCTCCGAGCAGTACTTC. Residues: CASSITQGLSEQYF.

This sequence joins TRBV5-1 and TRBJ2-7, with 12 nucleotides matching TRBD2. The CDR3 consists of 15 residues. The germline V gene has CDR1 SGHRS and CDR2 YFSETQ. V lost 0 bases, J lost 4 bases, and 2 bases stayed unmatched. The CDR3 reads CASSLGLAGEYEQYV. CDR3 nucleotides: TGCGCCAGCAGCTTGGGACTAGCGGGAGAGTACGAGCAGTACGTC.

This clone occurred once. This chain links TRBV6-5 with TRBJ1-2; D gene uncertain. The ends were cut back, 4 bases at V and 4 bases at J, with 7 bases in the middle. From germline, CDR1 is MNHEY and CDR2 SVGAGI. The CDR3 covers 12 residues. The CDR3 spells CASSSWGYGYTF. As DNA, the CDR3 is TGTGCCAGCAGTTCGTGGGGCTATGGCTACACCTTC.

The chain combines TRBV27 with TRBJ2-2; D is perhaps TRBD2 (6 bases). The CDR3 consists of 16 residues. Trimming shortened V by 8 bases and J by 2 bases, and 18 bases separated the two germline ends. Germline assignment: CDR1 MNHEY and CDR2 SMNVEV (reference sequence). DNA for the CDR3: TGTGCCAGCGCCACCCGCCTGGGGGGAAACACCGGGGAGCTGTTTTTT. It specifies CASATRLGGNTGELFF.

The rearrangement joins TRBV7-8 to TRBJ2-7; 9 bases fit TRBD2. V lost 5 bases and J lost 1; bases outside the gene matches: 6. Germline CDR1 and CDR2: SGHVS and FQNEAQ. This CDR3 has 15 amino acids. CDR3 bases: TGTGCCAGCAGCCGGCTAGCGGGACCGTCCTACGAGCAGTACTTC. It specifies CASSRLAGPSYEQYF.

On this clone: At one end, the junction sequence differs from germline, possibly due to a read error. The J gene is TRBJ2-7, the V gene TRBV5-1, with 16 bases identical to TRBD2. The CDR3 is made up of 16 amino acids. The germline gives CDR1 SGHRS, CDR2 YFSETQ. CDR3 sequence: CASTLGLAGGRHEQYF. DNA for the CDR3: TGCGCCAGCACCTTGGGACTAGCGGGAGGGCGGCACGAGCAGTACTTC.

The CDR3 DNA reads as TGCGCCAGCAGTCCAGGACTAGGAAGCACAGATACGCAGTATTTT. Translation gives CASSPGLGSTDTQYF. The V gene is TRBV10-2, the J gene TRBJ2-3, with 7 nucleotides matching TRBD2. Trimming cost V 5 bases and J 0 bases; bases outside gene matches: 5. CDR1 is WSHSY and CDR2 is SAAADI in the germline V gene. The CDR3 has 15 amino acids.

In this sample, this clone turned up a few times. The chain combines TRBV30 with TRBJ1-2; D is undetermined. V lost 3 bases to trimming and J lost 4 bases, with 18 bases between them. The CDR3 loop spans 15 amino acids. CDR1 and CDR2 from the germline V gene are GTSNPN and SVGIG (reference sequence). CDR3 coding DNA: TGTGCCTGGAGCAGGTTAAAGGACGGTAGCTATGGCTACACCTTC. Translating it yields CAWSRLKDGSYGYTF.

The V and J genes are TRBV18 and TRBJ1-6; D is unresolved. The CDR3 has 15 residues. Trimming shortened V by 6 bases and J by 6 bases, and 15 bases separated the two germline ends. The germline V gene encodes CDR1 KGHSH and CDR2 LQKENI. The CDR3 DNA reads TGTGCCAGCTCTCTCCCCGGGAGAGCTAATTCACCCCTCCACTTT. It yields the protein CASSLPGRANSPLHF.

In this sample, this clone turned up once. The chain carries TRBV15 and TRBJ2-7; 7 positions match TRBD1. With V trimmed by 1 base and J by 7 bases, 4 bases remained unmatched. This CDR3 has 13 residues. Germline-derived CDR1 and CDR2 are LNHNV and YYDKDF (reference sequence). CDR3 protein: CATSRGQGVEQYF. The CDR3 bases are TGTGCCACCAGCAGAGGACAGGGTGTTGAGCAGTACTTC.

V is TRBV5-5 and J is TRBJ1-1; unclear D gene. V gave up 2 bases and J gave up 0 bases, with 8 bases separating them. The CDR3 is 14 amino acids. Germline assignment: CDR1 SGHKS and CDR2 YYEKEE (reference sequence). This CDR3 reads CASSLYGVNTEAFF. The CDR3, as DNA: TGTGCCAGCAGCTTATACGGGGTGAACACTGAAGCTTTCTTT. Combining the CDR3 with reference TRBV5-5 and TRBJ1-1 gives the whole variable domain DAGVTQSPTHLIKTRGQQVTLRCSPISGHKSVSWYQQVLGQGPQFIFQYYEKEERGRGNFPDRFSARQFPNYSSELNVNALLLGDSALYLCASSLYGVNTEAFFGQGTRLTVV.

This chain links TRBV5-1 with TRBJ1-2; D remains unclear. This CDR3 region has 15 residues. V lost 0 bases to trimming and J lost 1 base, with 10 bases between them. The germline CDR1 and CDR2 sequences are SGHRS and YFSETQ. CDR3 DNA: TGCGCCAGCAGCTTGGACGGGGAACTTAACTATGGCTACACCTTC. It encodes CASSLDGELNYGYTF.